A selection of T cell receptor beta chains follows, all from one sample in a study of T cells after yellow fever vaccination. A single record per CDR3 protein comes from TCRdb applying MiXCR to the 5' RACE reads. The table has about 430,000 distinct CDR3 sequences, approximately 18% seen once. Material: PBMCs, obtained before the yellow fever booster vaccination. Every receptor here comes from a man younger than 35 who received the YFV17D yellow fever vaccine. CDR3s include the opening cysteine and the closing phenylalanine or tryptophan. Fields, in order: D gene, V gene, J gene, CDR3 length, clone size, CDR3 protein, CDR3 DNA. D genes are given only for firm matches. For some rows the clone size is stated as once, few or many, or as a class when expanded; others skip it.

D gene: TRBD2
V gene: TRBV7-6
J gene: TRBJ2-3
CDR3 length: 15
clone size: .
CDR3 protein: CASSLSGGHSDTQYF
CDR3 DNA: TGTGCCAGCAGCTTATCGGGGGGGCACTCAGATACGCAGTATTTT

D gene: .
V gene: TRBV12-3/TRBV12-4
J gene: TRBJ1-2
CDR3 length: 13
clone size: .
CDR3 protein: CASSPQVVVGYTF
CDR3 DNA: TGTGCCAGCAGCCCCCAGGTGGTCGTTGGCTACACCTTC

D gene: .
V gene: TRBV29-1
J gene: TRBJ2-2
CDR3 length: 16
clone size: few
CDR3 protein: CSAGPSKTSNTGELFF
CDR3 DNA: TGCAGCGCGGGGCCGTCGAAGACCTCGAACACCGGGGAGCTGTTTTTT

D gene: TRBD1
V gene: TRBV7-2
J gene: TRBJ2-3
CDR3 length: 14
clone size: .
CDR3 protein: CASTNRQGTDTQYF
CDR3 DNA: TGTGCCAGCACCAACCGACAGGGGACAGATACGCAGTATTTT

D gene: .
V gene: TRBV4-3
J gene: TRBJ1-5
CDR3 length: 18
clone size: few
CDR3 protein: CASSQELSAAGTSKPQHF
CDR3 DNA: TGCGCCAGCAGCCAAGAACTTTCGGCGGCAGGTACTAGTAAGCCCCAGCATTTT

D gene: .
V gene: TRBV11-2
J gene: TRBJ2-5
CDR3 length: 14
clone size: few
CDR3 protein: CASSVRDSQETQYF
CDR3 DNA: TGTGCCAGCAGCGTTAGAGACAGCCAAGAGACCCAGTACTTC

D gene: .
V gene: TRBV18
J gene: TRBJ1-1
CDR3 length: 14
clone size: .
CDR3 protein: CASFRYTTPTEAFF
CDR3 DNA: TGTGCCAGCTTCCGTTACACCACCCCCACTGAAGCTTTCTTT

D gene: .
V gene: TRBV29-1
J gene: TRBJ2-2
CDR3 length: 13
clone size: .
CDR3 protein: CSVVGRHTGELFF
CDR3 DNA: TGCAGCGTTGTGGGCAGACACACCGGGGAGCTGTTTTTT

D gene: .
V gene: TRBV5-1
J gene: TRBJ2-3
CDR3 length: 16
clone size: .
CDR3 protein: CASSLGSRGPGHTQYF
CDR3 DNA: TGCGCCAGCAGCTTGGGGAGCCGGGGTCCCGGGCATACGCAGTATTTT

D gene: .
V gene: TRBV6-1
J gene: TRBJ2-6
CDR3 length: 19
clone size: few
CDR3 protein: CASSEWLGAASSGANVLTF
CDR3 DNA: TGTGCCAGCAGTGAATGGTTGGGGGCAGCTTCCTCTGGGGCCAACGTCCTGACTTTC

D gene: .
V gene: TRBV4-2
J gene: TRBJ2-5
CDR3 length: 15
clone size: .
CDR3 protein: CASSQDEGYQETQYF
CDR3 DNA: TGTGCCAGCAGCCAAGACGAAGGCTACCAAGAGACCCAGTACTTC

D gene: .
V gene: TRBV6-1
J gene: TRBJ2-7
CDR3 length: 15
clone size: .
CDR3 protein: CASSETAGLVYEQYF
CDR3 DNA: TGTGCCAGCAGTGAAACGGCCGGTTTGGTATACGAGCAGTACTTC

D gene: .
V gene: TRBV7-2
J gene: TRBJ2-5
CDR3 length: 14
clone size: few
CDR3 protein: CASSLAQGAPAQYF
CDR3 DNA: TGTGCCAGCAGCTTAGCCCAGGGCGCCCCGGCCCAGTACTTC

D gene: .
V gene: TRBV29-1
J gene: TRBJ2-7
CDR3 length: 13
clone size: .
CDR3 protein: CSVGTDLAYEQYF
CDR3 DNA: TGCAGCGTGGGGACTGACCTTGCCTACGAGCAGTACTTC

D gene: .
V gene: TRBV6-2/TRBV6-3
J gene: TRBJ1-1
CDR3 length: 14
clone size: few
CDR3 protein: CASSYQGGATEAFF
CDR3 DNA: TGTGCCAGCAGTTACCAGGGAGGCGCGACTGAAGCTTTCTTT

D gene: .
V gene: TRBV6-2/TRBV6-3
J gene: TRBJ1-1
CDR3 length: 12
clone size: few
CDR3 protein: CASSPVETEAFF
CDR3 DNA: TGTGCCAGCAGCCCCGTGGAGACTGAAGCTTTCTTT

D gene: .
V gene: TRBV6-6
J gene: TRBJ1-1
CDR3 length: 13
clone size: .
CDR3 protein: CASRDAQNTEAFF
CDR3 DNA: TGTGCCAGCAGAGACGCCCAGAACACTGAAGCTTTCTTT

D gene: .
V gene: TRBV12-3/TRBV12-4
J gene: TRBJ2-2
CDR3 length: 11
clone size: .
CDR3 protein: CASKGPGELFF
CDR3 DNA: TGTGCCAGCAAAGGGCCCGGGGAGCTGTTTTTT

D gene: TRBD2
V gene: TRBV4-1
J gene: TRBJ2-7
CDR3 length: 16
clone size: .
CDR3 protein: CASSLNSGGTSYEQYF
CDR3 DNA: TGCGCCAGCAGCCTCAATAGCGGGGGGACATCCTACGAGCAGTACTTC

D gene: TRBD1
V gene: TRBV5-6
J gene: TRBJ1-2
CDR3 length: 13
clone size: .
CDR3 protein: CASSAQRTGGYTF
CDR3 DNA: TGTGCCAGCAGCGCGCAAAGGACAGGGGGCTACACCTTC

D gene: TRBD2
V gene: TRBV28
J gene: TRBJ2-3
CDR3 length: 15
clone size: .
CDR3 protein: CASNPRGEGTDTQYF
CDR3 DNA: TGTGCCAGCAACCCGCGGGGGGAAGGCACAGATACGCAGTATTTT

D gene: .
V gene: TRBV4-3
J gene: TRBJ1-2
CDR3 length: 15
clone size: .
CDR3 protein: CASSPGGGLPYGYTF
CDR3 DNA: TGCGCCAGCAGCCCTGGGGGCGGACTCCCGTATGGCTACACCTTC

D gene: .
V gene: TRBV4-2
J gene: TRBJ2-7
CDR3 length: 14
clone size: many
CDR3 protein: CASSQPDHTYEQYF
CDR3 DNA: TGTGCCAGCAGCCAACCGGACCACACCTACGAGCAGTACTTC

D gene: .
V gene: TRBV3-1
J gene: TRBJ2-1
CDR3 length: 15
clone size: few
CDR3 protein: CASSQEWATYNEQFF
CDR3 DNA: TGTGCCAGCAGCCAAGAGTGGGCGACCTACAATGAGCAGTTCTTC

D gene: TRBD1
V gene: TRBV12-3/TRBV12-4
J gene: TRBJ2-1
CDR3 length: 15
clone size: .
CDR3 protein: CASSPRTGHYNEQFF
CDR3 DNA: TGTGCCAGCAGTCCCAGGACAGGGCACTACAATGAGCAGTTCTTC

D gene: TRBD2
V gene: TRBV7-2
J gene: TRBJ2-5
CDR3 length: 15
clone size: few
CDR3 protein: CASSPVASGQETQYF
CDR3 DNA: TGTGCCAGCAGCCCCGTTGCTAGCGGACAAGAGACCCAGTACTTC

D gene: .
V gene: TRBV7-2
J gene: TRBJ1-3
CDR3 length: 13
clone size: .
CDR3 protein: CASSWDTPNTIYF
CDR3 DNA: TGTGCCAGCAGCTGGGACACCCCAAACACCATATATTTT